This TCR beta chain was profiled in a study of T cells in pancreatic ductal adenocarcinoma. Notes on the study in general: Tumor samples had fewer productive templates and approximately 8-fold fewer unique clonotypes than blood. Enrichment of CD45RO+ effector over naive T cells in tumors may bias clonality.

Measured with immunoSEQ multiplex PCR; TCRdb has only the in-frame clones, and not every one. The data hold over 100,000 clones, with more than 90% observed a single time. Selected pancreatic ductal adenocarcinoma patients had undergone surgery without neoadjuvant therapy. As to this clone: The antigen is unknown.

From germline, CDR1 is LNHDA and CDR2 SQIVND (reference sequence). The V gene end was trimmed by 6 bases and the J gene end by 3 bases; junction bases not matched to a gene: 5. There are 14 residues in the CDR3. Sample: PBMCs. V and J are TRBV19 and TRBJ2-3; 8 bases are shared with TRBD1. The clonotype originates from a human donor with pancreatic ductal adenocarcinoma. The CDR3 region has the DNA TGTGCCAGTAGAGACAGGGGTTGGACAGATACGCAGTATTTT. As protein: CASRDRGWTDTQYF.